This TCR beta chain was captured in a study of CD8 T cells in ankylosing spondylitis. Findings of the study overall: What seemed typical of ankylosing spondylitis blood was a TCR beta motif built from several highly homologous variants. Clones tied to disease were said to be significantly enriched in matched ankylosing spondylitis synovial fluid.

The CDR3 consists of 14 residues. The V gene lost 7 bases and the J gene lost 7 bases, with 17 bases spanning the gap. Many counts were recorded for this clonotype. Its antigen remains unidentified. TCRdb used MiXCR to reprocess the 5' RACE reads, holding one entry per CDR3 protein. The sample has about 480,000 distinct CDR3 sequences; roughly 17% are singletons. The sequencing input was blood, either unsorted or a sorted T cell fraction (not recorded which). The gene calls are TRBV12-3 or TRBV12-4 and TRBJ1-5, with D possibly being TRBD1 (5 bases). This receptor was obtained from a male donor with ankylosing spondylitis. CDR3 bases: TGTGCCAGCATGAGGGCTGGGACCGCCCAGCCCCAGCATTTT. Protein sequence: CASMRAGTAQPQHF.